The TCR beta chain under discussion was sequenced for a study of tumor and adjacent non-tumor tissue in lung cancer. Study-level points and caveats: Tumor repertoires had a smaller top 100 clone share than normal lung. Significantly higher TCR diversity was found in tumor than normal lung.

TCRbeta libraries were built with three rounds of nested PCR, modified from ARM-PCR. One entry per CDR3 protein, called by TCRdb with MiXCR from the multiplex PCR reads. The sample contains about 76,000 distinct CDR3 sequences, around 70% of which appear only once. This CDR3 region has 12 residues. Germline lookup yields CDR1 SQVTM and CDR2 ANQGSEA. The template was RNA from unsorted bulk tissue. This clonotype came up once. Its antigen is undetermined. Sequence at one end of the junction differs from germline and may be a read error. The sample comprised lung tumor tissue. This TCR came from a woman aged 70 to 79 with non-small cell lung cancer. The rearrangement links TRBV29-1 to TRBJ2-3; perhaps TRBD1 as D (6 bases). The CDR3 sequence is CSVGRGEDTQYF. The CDR3 DNA reads TGTAGCGTGGGCAGGGGTGAGGATACGCAGTATTTT.